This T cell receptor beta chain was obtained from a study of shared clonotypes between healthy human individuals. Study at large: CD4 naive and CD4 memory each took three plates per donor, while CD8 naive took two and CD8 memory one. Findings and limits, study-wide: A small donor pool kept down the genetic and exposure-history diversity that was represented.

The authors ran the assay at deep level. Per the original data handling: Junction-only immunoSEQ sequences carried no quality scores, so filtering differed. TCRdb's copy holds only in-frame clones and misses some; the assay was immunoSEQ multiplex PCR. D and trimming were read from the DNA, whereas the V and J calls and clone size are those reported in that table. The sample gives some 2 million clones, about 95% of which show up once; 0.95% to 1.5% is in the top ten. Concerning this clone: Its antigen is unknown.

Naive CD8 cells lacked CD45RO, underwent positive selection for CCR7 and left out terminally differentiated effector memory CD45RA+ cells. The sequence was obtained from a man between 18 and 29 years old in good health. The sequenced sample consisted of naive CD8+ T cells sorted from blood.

The chain's CDR3 is CASSPGPHYEQYF. The DNA of the CDR3 is TGTGCCAGCAGCCCCGGTCCCCACTACGAGCAGTACTTC. The chain has TRBV14 and TRBJ2-7; D not resolved. CDR3 size: 13 residues. Germline-derived CDR1 and CDR2 are SGHDN and FVKESK. V lost 4 bases to trimming and J lost 3 bases, with 10 bases between them.